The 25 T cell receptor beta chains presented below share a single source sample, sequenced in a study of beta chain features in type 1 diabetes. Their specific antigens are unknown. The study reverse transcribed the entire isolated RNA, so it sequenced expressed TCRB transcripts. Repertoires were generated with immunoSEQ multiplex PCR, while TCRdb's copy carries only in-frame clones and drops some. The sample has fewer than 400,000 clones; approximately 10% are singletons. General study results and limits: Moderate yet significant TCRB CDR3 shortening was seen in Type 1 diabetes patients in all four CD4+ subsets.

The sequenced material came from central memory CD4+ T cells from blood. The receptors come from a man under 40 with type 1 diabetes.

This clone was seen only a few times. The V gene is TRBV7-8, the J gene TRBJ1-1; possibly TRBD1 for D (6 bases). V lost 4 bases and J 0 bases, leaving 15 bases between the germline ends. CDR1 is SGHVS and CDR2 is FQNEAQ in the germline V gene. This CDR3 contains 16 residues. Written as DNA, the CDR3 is TGTGCCAGCAGCTCCCTTAATAGGGGGTTGAACACTGAAGCTTTCTTT. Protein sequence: CASSSLNRGLNTEAFF.

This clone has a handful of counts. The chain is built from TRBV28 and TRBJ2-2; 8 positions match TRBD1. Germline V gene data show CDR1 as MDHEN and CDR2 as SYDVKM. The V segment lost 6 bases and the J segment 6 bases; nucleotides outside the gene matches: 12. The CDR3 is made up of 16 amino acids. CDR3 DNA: TGTGCCAGCAGAACCCAGGACAGGGTTCGGGCCGGGGAGCTGTTTTTT. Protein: CASRTQDRVRAGELFF.

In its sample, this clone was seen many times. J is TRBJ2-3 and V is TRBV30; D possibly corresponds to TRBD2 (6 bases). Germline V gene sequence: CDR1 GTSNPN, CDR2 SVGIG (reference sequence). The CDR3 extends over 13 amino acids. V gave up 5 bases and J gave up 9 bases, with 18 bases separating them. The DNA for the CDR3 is TGTGCCTGGGGACAAGGGGAGGTGAGGACGCAGTATTTT. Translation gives CAWGQGEVRTQYF.

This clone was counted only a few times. DNA of the CDR3: TGTGCCAGCAGTGAGGGACAGGGGTACTACAATGAGCAGTTCTTC. It yields the protein CASSEGQGYYNEQFF. The chain joins TRBV6-1 to TRBJ2-1; TRBD1 agrees at 10 bases. V was clipped by 3 bases and J by 3 bases; unmatched bases: 2. CDR1 MNHNS and CDR2 SASEGT come from the germline V gene. The CDR3 runs 15 residues.

CDR3 protein: CASSFQGQGGYTF. In DNA form, the CDR3 reads TGTGCCAGCAGTTTCCAGGGGCAGGGTGGCTACACCTTC. This chain uses TRBV27 with TRBJ1-2, with D possibly TRBD1 on 6 matching bases. CDR1 and CDR2 (germline): MNHEY, SMNVEV (reference sequence). V gave up 3 bases and J gave up 7 bases, with 12 bases separating them. CDR3 length: 13 amino acids.

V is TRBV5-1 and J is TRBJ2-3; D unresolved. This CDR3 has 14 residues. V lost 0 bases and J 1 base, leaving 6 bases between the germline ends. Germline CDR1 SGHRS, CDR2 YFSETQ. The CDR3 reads CASSLDAGTDTQYF. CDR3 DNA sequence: TGCGCCAGCAGCTTGGACGCGGGCACAGATACGCAGTATTTT.

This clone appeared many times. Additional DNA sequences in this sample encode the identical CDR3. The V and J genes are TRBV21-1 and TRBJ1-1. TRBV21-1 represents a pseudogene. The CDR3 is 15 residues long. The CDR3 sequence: CASRVEWGLYTEAFF. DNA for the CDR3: TGTGCCAGCAGGGTCGAGTGGGGGTTATACACTGAAGCTTTCTTT.

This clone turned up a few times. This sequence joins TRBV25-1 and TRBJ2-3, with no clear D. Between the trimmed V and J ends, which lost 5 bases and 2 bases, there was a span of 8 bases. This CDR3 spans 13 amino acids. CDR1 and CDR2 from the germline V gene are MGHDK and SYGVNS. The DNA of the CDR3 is TGTGCCAGCAGTAGGGAACCCACAGATACGCAGTATTTT. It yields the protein CASSREPTDTQYF.

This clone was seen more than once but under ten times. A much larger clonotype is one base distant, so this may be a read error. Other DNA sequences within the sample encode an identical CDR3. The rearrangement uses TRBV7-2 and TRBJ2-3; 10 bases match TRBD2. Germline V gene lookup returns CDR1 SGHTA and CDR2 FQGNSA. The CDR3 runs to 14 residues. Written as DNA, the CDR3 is TGTGCCAGCAGCCTAGCGGGGGGCACAGATACGCAGTATTTT. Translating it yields CASSLAGGTDTQYF. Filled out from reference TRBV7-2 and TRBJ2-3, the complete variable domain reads GAGVSQSPSNKVTEKGKDVELRCDPISGHTALYWYRQSLGQGLEFLIYFQGNSAPDKSGLPSDRFSAERTGGSVSTLTIQRTQQEDSAVYLCASSLAGGTDTQYFGPGTRLTVL.

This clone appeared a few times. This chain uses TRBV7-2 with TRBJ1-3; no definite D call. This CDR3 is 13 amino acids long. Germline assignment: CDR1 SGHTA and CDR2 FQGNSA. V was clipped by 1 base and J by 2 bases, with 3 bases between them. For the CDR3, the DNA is TGTGCCAGCAGCTTAGAAGCTGGAAACACCATATATTTT. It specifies CASSLEAGNTIYF.

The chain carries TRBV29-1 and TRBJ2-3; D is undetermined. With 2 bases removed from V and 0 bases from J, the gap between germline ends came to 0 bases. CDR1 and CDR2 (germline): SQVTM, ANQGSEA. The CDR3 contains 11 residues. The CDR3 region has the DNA TGCAGCGTTGAAAGCACAGATACGCAGTATTTT. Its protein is CSVESTDTQYF.

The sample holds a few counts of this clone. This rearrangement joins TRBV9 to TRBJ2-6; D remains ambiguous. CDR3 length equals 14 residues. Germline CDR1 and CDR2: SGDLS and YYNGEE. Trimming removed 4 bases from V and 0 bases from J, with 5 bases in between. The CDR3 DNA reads TGTGCCAGCAGCCCGACCTCTGGGGCCAACGTCCTGACTTTC. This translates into CASSPTSGANVLTF.

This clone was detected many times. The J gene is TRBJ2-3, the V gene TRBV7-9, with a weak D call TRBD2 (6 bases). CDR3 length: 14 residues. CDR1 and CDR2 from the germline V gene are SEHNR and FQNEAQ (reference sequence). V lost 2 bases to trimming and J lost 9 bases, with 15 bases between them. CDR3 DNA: TGTGCCAGCAGCTTAATGACGGATGCGGGAACGCAGTATTTT. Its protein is CASSLMTDAGTQYF.

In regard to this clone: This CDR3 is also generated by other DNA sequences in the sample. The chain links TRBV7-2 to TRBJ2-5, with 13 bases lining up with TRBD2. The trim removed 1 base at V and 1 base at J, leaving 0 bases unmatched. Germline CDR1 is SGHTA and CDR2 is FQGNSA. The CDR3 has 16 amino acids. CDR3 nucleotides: TGTGCCAGCAGCTTAGGGACTAGCGGGGGCCAAGAGACCCAGTACTTC. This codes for CASSLGTSGGQETQYF.

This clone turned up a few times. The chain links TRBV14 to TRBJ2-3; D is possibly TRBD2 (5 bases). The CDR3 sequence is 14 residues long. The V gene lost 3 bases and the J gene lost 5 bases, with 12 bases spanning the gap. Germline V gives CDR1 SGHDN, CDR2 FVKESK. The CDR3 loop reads CASSHRTRGDTQYF. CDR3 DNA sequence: TGTGCCAGCAGCCATCGGACCCGGGGAGATACGCAGTATTTT. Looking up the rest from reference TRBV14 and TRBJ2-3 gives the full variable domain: EAGVTQFPSHSVIEKGQTVTLRCDPISGHDNLYWYRRVMGKEIKFLLHFVKESKQDESGMPNNRFLAERTGGTYSTLKVQPAELEDSGVYFCASSHRTRGDTQYFGPGTRLTVL.

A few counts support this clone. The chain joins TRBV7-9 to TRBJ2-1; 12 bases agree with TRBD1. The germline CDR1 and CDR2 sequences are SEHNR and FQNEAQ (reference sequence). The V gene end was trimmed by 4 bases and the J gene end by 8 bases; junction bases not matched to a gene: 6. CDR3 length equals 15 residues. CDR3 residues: CASSSGQGASDEQFF. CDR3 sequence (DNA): TGTGCCAGCAGCTCGGGACAGGGGGCGAGTGATGAGCAGTTCTTC.

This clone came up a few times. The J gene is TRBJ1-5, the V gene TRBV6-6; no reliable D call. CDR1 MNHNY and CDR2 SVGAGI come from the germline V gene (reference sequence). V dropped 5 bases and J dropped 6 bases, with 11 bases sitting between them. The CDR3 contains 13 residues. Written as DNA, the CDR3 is TGTGCCAGCAGTCTAGGGAGTGGTCAGCCCCAGCATTTT. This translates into CASSLGSGQPQHF.

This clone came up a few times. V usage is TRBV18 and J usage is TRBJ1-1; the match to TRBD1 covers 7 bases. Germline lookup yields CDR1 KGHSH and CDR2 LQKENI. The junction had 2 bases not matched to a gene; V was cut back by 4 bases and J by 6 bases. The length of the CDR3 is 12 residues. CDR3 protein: CASSQGQAEAFF. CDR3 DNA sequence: TGTGCCAGCTCACAAGGACAGGCTGAAGCTTTCTTT.

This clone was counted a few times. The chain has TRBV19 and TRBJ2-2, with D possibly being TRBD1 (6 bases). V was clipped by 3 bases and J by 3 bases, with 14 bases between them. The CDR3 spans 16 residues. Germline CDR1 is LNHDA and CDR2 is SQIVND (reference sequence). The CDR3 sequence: CASSMRGRGDTGELFF. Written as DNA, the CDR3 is TGTGCCAGTAGTATGAGGGGCAGGGGAGACACCGGGGAGCTGTTTTTT.

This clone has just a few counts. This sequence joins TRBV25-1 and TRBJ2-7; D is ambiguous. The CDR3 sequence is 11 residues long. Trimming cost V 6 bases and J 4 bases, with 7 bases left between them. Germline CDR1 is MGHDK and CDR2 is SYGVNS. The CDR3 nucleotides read TGTGCCAGCAGCCTCTTGTACGAGCAGTACTTC. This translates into CASSLLYEQYF.

DNA of the CDR3: TGTGCCAGCAGCGTAGGGACAGGGTTGAAGACCCAGTACTTC. It yields the protein CASSVGTGLKTQYF. V and J are TRBV9 and TRBJ2-5; 8 bases are a match to TRBD1. CDR1 and CDR2 from the germline V gene are SGDLS and YYNGEE. V lost 0 bases and J lost 6; bases outside the gene matches: 4. The CDR3 is made up of 14 amino acids.

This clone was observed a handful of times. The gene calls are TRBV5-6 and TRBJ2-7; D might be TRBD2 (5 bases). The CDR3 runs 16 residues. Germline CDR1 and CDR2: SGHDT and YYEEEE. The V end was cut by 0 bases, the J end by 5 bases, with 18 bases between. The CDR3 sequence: CASSLDRLLVVHEQYF. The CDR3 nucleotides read TGTGCCAGCAGCTTGGATCGTCTACTAGTCGTCCACGAGCAGTACTTC.

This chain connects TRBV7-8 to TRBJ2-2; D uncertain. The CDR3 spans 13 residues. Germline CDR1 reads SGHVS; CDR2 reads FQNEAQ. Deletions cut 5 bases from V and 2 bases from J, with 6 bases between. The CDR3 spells CASSPVNTGELFF. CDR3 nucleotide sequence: TGTGCCAGCAGCCCTGTTAACACCGGGGAGCTGTTTTTT.

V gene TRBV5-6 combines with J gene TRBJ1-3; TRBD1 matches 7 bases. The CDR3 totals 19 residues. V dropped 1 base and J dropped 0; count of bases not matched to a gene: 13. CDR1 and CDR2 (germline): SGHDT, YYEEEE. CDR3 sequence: CASSLSTGFWSYSGNTIYF. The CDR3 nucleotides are TGTGCCAGCAGCTTGTCGACAGGGTTTTGGTCATACTCTGGAAACACCATATATTTT.

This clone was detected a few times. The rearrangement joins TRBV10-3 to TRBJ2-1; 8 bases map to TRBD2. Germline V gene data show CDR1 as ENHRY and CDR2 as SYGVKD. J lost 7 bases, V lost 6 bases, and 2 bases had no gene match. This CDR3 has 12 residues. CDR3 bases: TGTGCCATCAGCGGGGGGGAGAATGAGCAGTTCTTC. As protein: CAISGGENEQFF.